These 27 T cell receptor beta chains share one sample of origin, sequenced in a study of CD8 T cells in Susac syndrome. The RNA, about 0.5 to 1 ug, was put through reverse transcription using random hexamers. TCRdb processed the immunoSEQ multiplex PCR reads anew with MiXCR; each CDR3 protein has one entry. Among about 130,000 distinct CDR3 sequences listed, 90% to 95% were seen once. The material sequenced was CD4+ T cells from PBMCs. The receptor source for this set is a human donor in good health.

The chain uses TRBV6-6 and TRBJ2-7, with 11 bases lining up with TRBD2. Germline V lookup: CDR1 MNHNY, CDR2 SVGAGI (reference sequence). The CDR3 runs 15 residues. Losses at the gene ends were 2 bases for V and 4 bases for J; bases not matched to a gene: 4. The CDR3 loop reads CASSYPGTSGYEQYF. CDR3 nucleotide sequence: TGTGCCAGCAGTTACCCTGGGACTAGCGGTTACGAGCAGTACTTC.

The chain uses TRBV19 and TRBJ2-7; D is perhaps TRBD1 (6 bases). Looked up from germline, CDR1 is LNHDA and CDR2 is SQIVND (reference sequence). V was trimmed by 6 bases and J by 4 bases, leaving 19 bases between them. This CDR3 comprises 15 residues. In nucleotides, the CDR3 is TGTGCCAGTAGAAGGGGGACGGAGGTCTTTTACGAGCAGTACTTC. Protein sequence: CASRRGTEVFYEQYF.

This chain links TRBV27 with TRBJ2-1; 8 positions match TRBD2. Per germline, CDR1 MNHEY and CDR2 SMNVEV (reference sequence). Trimming took 6 bases from V and 2 from J; bases not matched to a gene: 6. This CDR3 contains 15 residues. CDR3 coding DNA: TGTGCCAGCAGGCTTGGGCGGGGGGCCTACAATGAGCAGTTCTTC. Its translation is CASRLGRGAYNEQFF.

This clonotype has just one count. This chain uses TRBV4-1 with TRBJ2-3; 13 nucleotides match TRBD2. This CDR3 contains 16 residues. J was trimmed by 3 bases and V by 4 bases; bases with no gene match: 4. CDR1 is MGHRA and CDR2 is YSYEKL in the germline V gene. The CDR3 loop is CASSPWTSGRTDTQYF. The CDR3 DNA is TGCGCCAGCAGCCCATGGACTAGCGGGAGAACAGATACGCAGTATTTT.

The V and J genes are TRBV28 and TRBJ2-1, with 14 bases fitting TRBD2. The CDR3 consists of 16 residues. The trim removed 1 base at V and 8 bases at J, leaving 4 bases unmatched. Germline V lookup: CDR1 MDHEN, CDR2 SYDVKM. In nucleotides, the CDR3 is TGTGCCAGCAGTTTATTCGGACTAGCGGGAGGTGATGAGCAGTTCTTC. It translates to CASSLFGLAGGDEQFF. The full variable domain, completed using reference TRBV28 and TRBJ2-1, is DVKVTQSSRYLVKRTGEKVFLECVQDMDHENMFWYRQDPGLGLRLIYFSYDVKMKEKGDIPEGYSVSREKKERFSLILESASTNQTSMYLCASSLFGLAGGDEQFFGPGTRLTVL.

The V gene is TRBV15, the J gene TRBJ1-1; D perhaps matches TRBD1 (5 bases). Germline assignment: CDR1 LNHNV and CDR2 YYDKDF (reference sequence). The CDR3 consists of 14 residues. The V gene lost 5 bases and the J gene lost 1 base, with 11 bases spanning the gap. The CDR3 coding sequence is TGTGCCACCAGCTTGAGACAGCAGAACACTGAAGCTTTCTTT. Translated, it gives CATSLRQQNTEAFF.

This clonotype has only one observation. The CDR3 DNA follows: TGTGCCAGCAGTAGACAGGGGTGGACCGGGGAGCTGTTTTTT. This codes for CASSRQGWTGELFF. The genes are TRBV7-9 and TRBJ2-2, with 8 positions matching TRBD1. The trim removed 6 bases at V and 5 bases at J, leaving 5 bases unmatched. CDR1 and CDR2 from the germline V gene are SEHNR and FQNEAQ (reference sequence). This CDR3 has 14 amino acids. Using reference TRBV7-9 and TRBJ2-2 for the parts outside the CDR3, the full variable domain is DTGVSQNPRHKITKRGQNVTFRCDPISEHNRLYWYRQTLGQGPEFLTYFQNEAQLEKSRLLSDRFSAERPKGSFSTLEIQRTEQGDSAMYLCASSRQGWTGELFFGEGSRLTVL.

The genes are TRBV5-5 and TRBJ2-1, with D maybe TRBD2 (5 bases). Trimming removed 2 bases from V and 8 bases from J, with 17 bases in between. The length of the CDR3 is 15 residues. CDR1 is SGHKS, CDR2 YYEKEE, per germline (reference sequence). The CDR3 is CASSFGGRQGDEQFF. In DNA form, the CDR3 reads TGTGCCAGCAGCTTCGGCGGGCGGCAAGGCGATGAGCAGTTCTTC.

This chain connects TRBV6-2 or TRBV6-3 to TRBJ2-1; D unresolved. The CDR3 runs to 14 residues. Germline values: CDR1 MNHEY, CDR2 SVGEGT. Trimming took off 6 bases at V and 6 bases at J, with 15 bases between the two ends. CDR3 amino acids: CASRAQFLPNEQFF. The CDR3 nucleotides read TGTGCCAGCAGGGCCCAGTTCCTCCCCAATGAGCAGTTCTTC.

V usage is TRBV7-2 and J usage is TRBJ2-1; D remains unclear. V lost 1 base and J lost 7, with 17 bases in between. This CDR3 has 16 amino acids. Looked up from germline, CDR1 is SGHTA and CDR2 is FQGNSA. CDR3 DNA sequence: TGTGCCAGCAGCTTAGTCCCAGACCGGCTAAAAAATGAGCAGTTCTTC. It is translated as CASSLVPDRLKNEQFF.

This clonotype is a singleton in its sample. V gene TRBV7-9 combines with J gene TRBJ2-7; 7 bases line up with TRBD1. Trimming at V came to 3 bases and at J to 4 bases, leaving 6 bases not matched to a gene. CDR3 size: 14 residues. From germline, CDR1 is SEHNR and CDR2 FQNEAQ (reference sequence). The CDR3 here is CASSLTTGRYEQYF. As DNA, the CDR3 is TGTGCCAGCAGCTTGACGACAGGGCGGTACGAGCAGTACTTC.

The chain joins TRBV6-6 to TRBJ1-2; the D is unclear. The V end was cut by 8 bases, the J end by 1 base, with 14 bases between. This CDR3 spans 14 amino acids. Germline values: CDR1 MNHNY, CDR2 SVGAGI (reference sequence). This CDR3 is CASQTRRNNYGYTF. CDR3 DNA: TGTGCCAGCCAGACTCGACGGAATAACTATGGCTACACCTTC.

The genes are TRBV5-1 and TRBJ2-7; 9 bases are shared with TRBD1. Germline lookup yields CDR1 SGHRS and CDR2 YFSETQ. The CDR3 covers 12 residues. With 5 bases clipped from V and 6 bases from J, the junction kept 3 bases outside the gene matches. The CDR3 region has the DNA TGCGCCAGCAGGACGGACAGGGGCGAGCAGTACTTC. This codes for CASRTDRGEQYF.

The V and J genes are TRBV18 and TRBJ2-7; 12 bases align to TRBD2. The CDR3 runs to 16 residues. Germline loops: CDR1 KGHSH, CDR2 LQKENI. With 4 bases clipped from V and 3 bases from J, the junction kept 7 bases outside the gene matches. CDR3 region: CASSLNRLAGDYEQYF. As DNA, the CDR3 is TGTGCCAGCTCACTAAACAGACTAGCGGGAGACTACGAGCAGTACTTC. The full variable domain, its missing parts supplied by reference TRBV18 and TRBJ2-7, is NAGVMQNPRHLVRRRGQEARLRCSPMKGHSHVYWYRQLPEEGLKFMVYLQKENIIDESGMPKERFSAEFPKEGPSILRIQQVVRGDSAAYFCASSLNRLAGDYEQYFGPGTRLTVT.

The chain recombines TRBV29-1 with TRBJ1-5; 8 nucleotides line up with TRBD1. The ends lost 4 bases at V and 2 bases at J; junction bases unmatched: 4. Germline V lookup: CDR1 SQVTM, CDR2 ANQGSEA. The CDR3 contains 14 residues. CDR3 loop: CSVALTGGNQPQHF. The CDR3 coding sequence is TGCAGCGTTGCTTTGACAGGGGGCAATCAGCCCCAGCATTTT.

This clonotype was detected once. The CDR3 loop is CASSLTSGKETQYF. The CDR3, as DNA: TGTGCCAGCAGCTTGACCAGCGGTAAAGAGACCCAGTACTTC. V is TRBV5-6 and J is TRBJ2-5, with a possible D match to TRBD2 (5 bases). Germline lookup yields CDR1 SGHDT and CDR2 YYEEEE. The V and J ends lost 1 base and 3 bases respectively, with 10 bases between them. This CDR3 comprises 14 residues.

This rearrangement joins TRBV6-6 to TRBJ2-2; 9 nucleotides line up with TRBD1. The germline V gene encodes CDR1 MNHNY and CDR2 SVGAGI (reference sequence). V was pared by 7 bases and J by 7 bases, with 7 bases of the junction left unmatched. This CDR3 region has 14 residues. In DNA form, the CDR3 reads TGTGCCAGCATCATACAGGGGGCCGGCGGGGAGCTGTTTTTT. Its protein is CASIIQGAGGELFF.

CDR3 protein: CASSHIGGAAFF. CDR3 in DNA: TGTGCCAGCAGCCATATAGGAGGGGCGGCTTTCTTT. The V and J genes are TRBV4-2 and TRBJ1-1; tentatively, D is TRBD1 (5 bases). The V gene lost 3 bases and the J gene lost 11 bases, with 13 bases spanning the gap. The CDR3 is 12 residues long. Germline values: CDR1 LGHNA, CDR2 YNFKEQ.

The CDR3 is CASSLFGEQFF. In DNA, the CDR3 is TGTGCCAGCAGTTTATTCGGAGAGCAGTTCTTC. The genes are TRBV12-3 or TRBV12-4 and TRBJ2-1, with D uncertain. V was pared by 2 bases and J by 10 bases, with 6 bases between. This CDR3 is built from 11 residues.

This rearrangement joins TRBV28 to TRBJ2-7, with D hard to call. The CDR3 has 13 residues. Germline CDR1 and CDR2: MDHEN and SYDVKM. With 6 bases removed from V and 2 bases from J, the gap between germline ends came to 11 bases. CDR3 in DNA: TGTGCCAGCAGCCAACAGACGACCTACGAGCAGTACTTC. Translation: CASSQQTTYEQYF. Combining the CDR3 with reference TRBV28 and TRBJ2-7 gives the whole variable domain DVKVTQSSRYLVKRTGEKVFLECVQDMDHENMFWYRQDPGLGLRLIYFSYDVKMKEKGDIPEGYSVSREKKERFSLILESASTNQTSMYLCASSQQTTYEQYFGPGTRLTVT.

The V call is TRBV7-9, the J call TRBJ1-1, with D possibly TRBD1 on 5 matching bases. The V gene's germline CDR1 is SEHNR and CDR2 FQNEAQ (reference sequence). The CDR3 spans 14 residues. V shed 7 bases and J shed 2 bases, with 14 bases lying between them. CDR3 region: CASIMGPVNTEAFF. The CDR3 coding sequence is TGTGCCAGCATCATGGGACCTGTTAACACTGAAGCTTTCTTT.

The chain is built from TRBV5-1 and TRBJ1-2; 10 positions match TRBD1. Looked up from germline, CDR1 is SGHRS and CDR2 is YFSETQ. The CDR3 loop spans 13 amino acids. The V gene end was trimmed by 4 bases and the J gene end by 8 bases; junction bases not matched to a gene: 5. CDR3 DNA: TGCGCCAGCAGCGTGACAGGGGGCTGGGGCTACACCTTC. It yields the protein CASSVTGGWGYTF.

The chain employs TRBV7-2 and TRBJ1-2; a weak D match, TRBD1 (5 bases). Trimming stripped 5 bases from V and 8 bases from J, with 15 bases between. CDR3 size: 13 residues. Germline CDR1 and CDR2: SGHTA and FQGNSA. CDR3 DNA: TGTGCCAGCAGCCAAGGGGTTACGGAGGGCTACACCTTC. Translating it yields CASSQGVTEGYTF.

The gene calls are TRBV20-1 and TRBJ2-7, with D maybe TRBD2 (5 bases). This CDR3 comprises 14 residues. The V gene's germline CDR1 is DFQATT and CDR2 SNEGSKA (reference sequence). V lost 4 bases to trimming and J lost 2 bases, with 15 bases between them. CDR3 nucleotide sequence: TGCAGTGCTAATTCCCGGGATAAAACCTACGAGCAGTACTTC. This translates into CSANSRDKTYEQYF.

The chain links TRBV5-4 to TRBJ2-7; D might be TRBD1 (6 bases). CDR3 size: 17 residues. V lost 3 bases and J 5 bases, leaving 24 bases between the germline ends. CDR1 and CDR2 from the germline V gene are SGHNT and YYREEE (reference sequence). The DNA of the CDR3 is TGTGCCAGCAGCTCCCCGTGGGGGCTATCTGGGGTTGACGAGCAGTACTTC. It is translated as CASSSPWGLSGVDEQYF.

The J gene is TRBJ2-1, the V gene TRBV25-1; 8 nucleotides agree with TRBD2. The junction had 5 bases not matched to a gene; V was cut back by 3 bases and J by 4 bases. The CDR3 has 15 amino acids. In germline, CDR1 is MGHDK, CDR2 SYGVNS. CDR3 sequence (DNA): TGTGCCAGCAGTGATGAACTAGCGGCATACAATGAGCAGTTCTTC. Translated: CASSDELAAYNEQFF.

The chain employs TRBV5-1 and TRBJ2-3; unclear D gene. The CDR3 sequence is 14 residues long. Germline V gene lookup returns CDR1 SGHRS and CDR2 YFSETQ. Trimming stripped 4 bases from V and 3 bases from J, with 12 bases between. This CDR3 reads CASSTIPTTDTQYF. Here the CDR3 DNA reads TGCGCCAGCAGCACCATCCCGACGACAGATACGCAGTATTTT.